The 9 T cell receptor beta chains given below trace back to one sample, sequenced in a study of T cell responses to AZD1222 COVID-19 vaccine. Sequencing used immunoSEQ multiplex PCR; TCRdb keeps in-frame clones, though not all of them. This sample yields 90,000 to 95,000 clones, of which about 88% are seen a single time; under 25% belongs to the top ten. The sequencing here drew on peripheral blood, taken on day 0 of AZD1222 vaccination. Every receptor here comes from an adult in good health.

The V call is TRBV12-3 or TRBV12-4, the J call TRBJ1-6; D may be TRBD1 (5 bases). V shed 9 bases and J shed 9 bases, with 15 bases lying between them. CDR3 length: 13 residues. The CDR3 nucleotides read TGTGCCAGTAATAAGGGGTTGAGTTCACCCCTCCACTTT. Amino acid sequence: CASNKGLSSPLHF.

This clone showed up just a few times. The chain carries TRBV19 and TRBJ1-1; 9 nucleotides match TRBD1. Germline V lookup: CDR1 LNHDA, CDR2 SQIVND (reference sequence). The ends lost 6 bases at V and 5 bases at J; junction bases unmatched: 4. The CDR3 runs to 13 residues. CDR3 region: CASRSGTGTEAFF. CDR3 nucleotides: TGTGCCAGTAGGTCCGGGACAGGGACTGAAGCTTTCTTT.

The genes are TRBV6-5 and TRBJ2-2; the D gene is possibly TRBD1 (6 bases). V was pared by 6 bases and J by 7 bases, with 18 bases between. In germline, CDR1 is MNHEY, CDR2 SVGAGI. The CDR3 is 15 residues long. As DNA, the CDR3 is TGTGCCAGCAGCTACACAGGGATCGAGAGCGGGGAGCTGTTTTTT. It codes for CASSYTGIESGELFF.

The rearrangement links TRBV28 to TRBJ2-7; D gene uncertain. Germline-derived CDR1 and CDR2 are MDHEN and SYDVKM. The CDR3 is 13 residues long. V was trimmed by 5 bases and J by 0 bases, leaving 8 bases between them. Here the CDR3 DNA reads TGTGCCAGCAGTCTGGGCAGCTCCTACGAGCAGTACTTC. It yields the protein CASSLGSSYEQYF. The whole variable domain, remainder taken from reference TRBV28 and TRBJ2-7, is DVKVTQSSRYLVKRTGEKVFLECVQDMDHENMFWYRQDPGLGLRLIYFSYDVKMKEKGDIPEGYSVSREKKERFSLILESASTNQTSMYLCASSLGSSYEQYFGPGTRLTVT.

The V and J genes are TRBV28 and TRBJ1-1; 7 nucleotides line up with TRBD1. This CDR3 comprises 14 residues. The V gene's germline CDR1 is MDHEN and CDR2 SYDVKM. Trimming took 4 bases from V and 3 from J; bases not matched to a gene: 5. CDR3 amino acids: CASSSGGLDTEAFF. CDR3 bases: TGTGCCAGCAGTTCAGGGGGATTGGACACTGAAGCTTTCTTT.

The chain recombines TRBV6-6 with TRBJ2-7; D not resolved. Germline V CDR1 and CDR2: MNHNY, SVGAGI (reference sequence). V was shortened by 5 bases and J by 7 bases, with 9 bases between the two germline ends. The CDR3 has 11 residues. The DNA for the CDR3 is TGTGCCAGCAGTCCCTTCCGAGAGCAGTACTTC. The encoded protein is CASSPFREQYF.

This chain joins TRBV2 and TRBJ2-3, with D perhaps TRBD1 (6 bases). V was cut by 7 bases and J by 0 bases, with 11 bases left in between. Germline CDR1 and CDR2: SNHLY and FYNNEI. This CDR3 is built from 14 residues. This chain's CDR3 is CASIMDSSTDTQYF. For the CDR3, the DNA is TGTGCCAGCATTATGGACAGCAGCACAGATACGCAGTATTTT.

The chain joins TRBV7-9 to TRBJ1-6; D remains ambiguous. This CDR3 spans 14 amino acids. V lost 1 base to trimming and J lost 7 bases, with 8 bases between them. CDR1 and CDR2 from the germline V gene are SEHNR and FQNEAQ (reference sequence). The CDR3 bases are TGTGCCAGCAGCTTAGATTTCAGGAATTCACCCCTCCACTTT. Protein product: CASSLDFRNSPLHF.

This chain links TRBV27 with TRBJ1-3; D call uncertain. Germline CDR1 and CDR2: MNHEY and SMNVEV (reference sequence). This CDR3 contains 15 residues. The V end was cut by 0 bases, the J end by 0 bases, with 6 bases between. The CDR3 sequence: CASSLSWGSGNTIYF. The CDR3 region has the DNA TGTGCCAGCAGTTTATCATGGGGCTCTGGAAACACCATATATTTT.